These 30 T cell receptor beta chains originate from one sample sequenced in a study of T cells after posttransplantation cyclophosphamide. Here immunoSEQ multiplex PCR was the method, and the copy in TCRdb shows in-frame clones only, minus some. The sample records around 18,000 clones, more than 60% being singletons. Cyclophosphamide on days +3 and +4 followed busulfan-fludarabine conditioning and a marrow graft. Sequenced material: CD8+ T cells sorted from PBMCs, taken approximately 2,000 days after a stem cell transplant with posttransplant cyclophosphamide. The receptors come from a female patient aged 40 to 50 who received an allogeneic stem cell transplant from a related donor, was CMV-positive, and had no GVHD. Some T cells may have originated in the graft donor.

In this sample, this clone turned up a few times. J is TRBJ2-7 and V is TRBV25-1, with TRBD1 matching 8 bases. With 5 bases clipped from V and 2 bases from J, the junction kept 8 bases outside the gene matches. Germline V gives CDR1 MGHDK, CDR2 SYGVNS. The CDR3 spans 15 residues. DNA of the CDR3: TGTGCCAGCAGTCCAGGGTTGACAGGGGCCTACGAGCAGTACTTC. Its translation is CASSPGLTGAYEQYF.

The J gene is TRBJ1-4, the V gene TRBV4-1; D is perhaps TRBD1 (6 bases). This CDR3 has 17 amino acids. V dropped 0 bases and J dropped 0 bases, with 11 bases sitting between them. The germline gives CDR1 MGHRA, CDR2 YSYEKL. The CDR3 loop is CASSQDQDSATNEKLFF. For the CDR3, the DNA is TGCGCCAGCAGCCAAGATCAGGACAGTGCAACTAATGAAAAACTGTTTTTT.

This chain uses TRBV19 with TRBJ2-1, with a tentative D call TRBD1 (6 bases). This CDR3 comprises 15 residues. Trimming pared 6 bases from V and 8 bases from J, leaving 20 bases between. Germline CDR1 is LNHDA and CDR2 is SQIVND (reference sequence). The CDR3 reads CASRFSALGGYEQFF. The CDR3 DNA reads as TGTGCCAGTAGGTTTTCCGCTTTAGGGGGTTATGAGCAGTTCTTC.

The genes are TRBV27 and TRBJ2-5, with TRBD1 identical over 9 bases. V lost 7 bases, J lost 5 bases, and 8 bases stayed unmatched. CDR3 length: 14 amino acids. CDR1 MNHEY and CDR2 SMNVEV come from the germline V gene (reference sequence). CDR3 in DNA: TGTGCCAGCAAGACACAGGGGGCGAGGGAGACCCAGTACTTC. Its protein product is CASKTQGARETQYF.

The genes are TRBV7-9 and TRBJ1-4; TRBD1 might be the D (6 bases). The CDR3 spans 16 residues. Germline lookup yields CDR1 SEHNR and CDR2 FQNEAQ (reference sequence). V was trimmed by 6 bases and J by 5 bases, leaving 19 bases between them. The CDR3 sequence is CASSPRRDTGNEKLFF. For the CDR3, the DNA is TGTGCCAGCAGTCCTCGTCGGGACACCGGAAATGAAAAACTGTTTTTT.

This clone was seen a few times. The chain carries TRBV7-3 and TRBJ2-1; 7 bases map to TRBD2. This CDR3 has 16 residues. Unmatched junction bases numbered 7, after V lost 5 bases and J lost 0 bases. Germline assignment: CDR1 SGHTA and CDR2 FQGTGA. The CDR3 DNA is TGTGCCAGCAGCCGAAACCGGGACTACTCCTACAATGAGCAGTTCTTC. It codes for CASSRNRDYSYNEQFF. The full variable domain, completed using reference TRBV7-3 and TRBJ2-1, is GAGVSQTPSNKVTEKGKYVELRCDPISGHTALYWYRQSLGQGPEFLIYFQGTGAADDSGLPNDRFFAVRPEGSVSTLKIQRTERGDSAVYLCASSRNRDYSYNEQFFGPGTRLTVL.

This clone was counted between two and nine times. CDR3: CASSLGTTNNSPLHF. In nucleotides, the CDR3 is TGTGCCAGCAGCTTAGGGACAACGAATAATTCACCCCTCCACTTT. The genes are TRBV7-3 and TRBJ1-6, with a tentative D call TRBD1 (6 bases). CDR3 length: 15 amino acids. The germline V and J ends were trimmed by 2 bases and 5 bases, with 10 bases remaining between them. The V gene's germline CDR1 is SGHTA and CDR2 FQGTGA.

This chain connects TRBV5-1 to TRBJ1-1; D is unresolved. V lost 1 base and J 4 bases, leaving 17 bases between the germline ends. Germline loops: CDR1 SGHRS, CDR2 YFSETQ. The CDR3 extends over 16 amino acids. In DNA form, the CDR3 reads TGCGCCAGCAGCTTGATCGGGGTTGGCGTAGGCACTGAAGCTTTCTTT. Translation: CASSLIGVGVGTEAFF.

The chain employs TRBV6-6 and TRBJ2-1; unclear D gene. V lost 0 bases and J lost 0, with 9 bases in between. This CDR3 is 16 amino acids long. The germline gives CDR1 MNHNY, CDR2 SVGAGI (reference sequence). In DNA form, the CDR3 reads TGTGCCAGCAGTTACTCGGCCCAGGCCTCCTACAATGAGCAGTTCTTC. It specifies CASSYSAQASYNEQFF.

This clone was observed once. This specimen includes other DNA sequences encoding the same CDR3. This rearrangement joins TRBV27 to TRBJ2-7; no definite D call. Trimming took off 3 bases at V and 1 base at J, with 7 bases between the two ends. The CDR3 runs to 13 residues. Germline CDR1 reads MNHEY; CDR2 reads SMNVEV (reference sequence). The CDR3 DNA is TGTGCCAGCAGTTTGGGCGCTTCCTACGAGCAGTACTTC. This encodes CASSLGASYEQYF.

CDR3 DNA sequence: TGTGCCAGCAGTTACGGACAGTACAATGAGCAGTTCTTC. It yields the protein CASSYGQYNEQFF. This chain joins TRBV6-5 and TRBJ2-1; perhaps TRBD1 as D (6 bases). The V gene's germline CDR1 is MNHEY and CDR2 SVGAGI. Trimming stripped 2 bases from V and 4 bases from J, with 6 bases between. There are 13 residues in the CDR3.

The chain is built from TRBV29-1 and TRBJ1-1; D unresolved. Germline V gene lookup returns CDR1 SQVTM and CDR2 ANQGSEA. The CDR3 covers 13 residues. V was clipped by 0 bases and J by 5 bases, with 10 bases between them. The CDR3 DNA reads as TGCAGCGTTGAAGAGTGGGAGGGAACTGAAGCTTTCTTT. Its translation: CSVEEWEGTEAFF.

A few counts support this clone. This chain links TRBV4-1 with TRBJ1-4; D gene uncertain. V lost 1 base and J lost 2, with 8 bases in between. This CDR3 region has 15 residues. CDR1 is MGHRA and CDR2 is YSYEKL in the germline V gene. The DNA for the CDR3 is TGCGCCAGCAGCCAAGTTCCGGGGACTAATGAAAAACTGTTTTTT. Encoded protein: CASSQVPGTNEKLFF.

The chain combines TRBV28 with TRBJ2-3; TRBD2 aligns across 10 bases. V was pared by 5 bases and J by 2 bases, with 7 bases of the junction left unmatched. Germline CDR1 reads MDHEN; CDR2 reads SYDVKM. The CDR3 sequence is 16 residues long. The CDR3 DNA reads TGTGCCAGCAGTCCCTGGACTAGCGGTGACACAGATACGCAGTATTTT. Amino acid sequence: CASSPWTSGDTDTQYF.

This rearrangement joins TRBV5-1 to TRBJ2-2; 14 nucleotides match TRBD2. After removal of 0 bases from V and 6 bases from J, the junction contained 1 base not matched to a gene. The CDR3 is made up of 16 amino acids. From germline, CDR1 is SGHRS and CDR2 YFSETQ. The CDR3 reads CASSLETSGGAGELFF. The CDR3 DNA reads as TGCGCCAGCAGCTTGGAGACTAGCGGGGGGGCCGGGGAGCTGTTTTTT.

This clone was seen a handful of times. The rearrangement joins TRBV9 to TRBJ2-2; 9 bases line up with TRBD2. Germline loops: CDR1 SGDLS, CDR2 YYNGEE. Unmatched junction bases numbered 6, after V lost 0 bases and J lost 3 bases. The CDR3 spans 17 residues. CDR3 in amino acids: CASSVAVSGGHTGELFF. The CDR3 DNA reads as TGTGCCAGCAGCGTAGCTGTTAGCGGGGGACACACCGGGGAGCTGTTTTTT. Variable domain in full (rest from reference TRBV9 and TRBJ2-2): DSGVTQTPKHLITATGQRVTLRCSPRSGDLSVYWYQQSLDQGLQFLIQYYNGEERAKGNILERFSAQQFPDLHSELNLSSLELGDSALYFCASSVAVSGGHTGELFFGEGSRLTVL.

The rearrangement links TRBV5-1 to TRBJ2-3, with D maybe TRBD2 (5 bases). The CDR3 runs 11 residues. V lost 0 bases, J lost 10 bases, and 6 bases lay in between. Germline CDR1 SGHRS, CDR2 YFSETQ. In nucleotides, the CDR3 is TGCGCCAGCAGCTTGGACGGGGCGCAGTATTTT. Its protein is CASSLDGAQYF. Full variable domain (remainder filled in from reference TRBV5-1 and TRBJ2-3): KAGVTQTPRYLIKTRGQQVTLSCSPISGHRSVSWYQQTPGQGLQFLFEYFSETQRNKGNFPGRFSGRQFSNSRSEMNVSTLELGDSALYLCASSLDGAQYFGPGTRLTVL.

At least ten counts were recorded for this clone. The V and J genes are TRBV6-1 and TRBJ2-7; the D gene is possibly TRBD2 (5 bases). This CDR3 region has 16 residues. V lost 0 bases to trimming and J lost 3 bases, with 15 bases between them. Germline assignment: CDR1 MNHNS and CDR2 SASEGT. CDR3 nucleotide sequence: TGTGCCAGCAGTGAAGCGCACACGGGGATAAACTACGAGCAGTACTTC. This encodes CASSEAHTGINYEQYF.

The chain carries TRBV5-4 and TRBJ2-1, with TRBD1 identical over 8 bases. The germline V gene has CDR1 SGHNT and CDR2 YYREEE (reference sequence). With 2 bases clipped from V and 6 bases from J, the junction kept 4 bases outside the gene matches. The CDR3 is 14 residues long. CDR3 sequence reads: CASSLGDRPNEQFF. The CDR3 nucleotides read TGTGCCAGCAGCTTAGGGGACAGGCCCAATGAGCAGTTCTTC.

The CDR3 here is CASSDSPSSGANVLTF. The CDR3 DNA reads as TGTGCCAGCAGTGACAGCCCCTCCTCTGGGGCCAACGTCCTGACTTTC. This chain joins TRBV27 and TRBJ2-6; possibly TRBD1 for D (5 bases). Germline CDR1 reads MNHEY; CDR2 reads SMNVEV (reference sequence). Trimming removed 5 bases from V and 0 bases from J, with 11 bases in between. This CDR3 contains 16 residues.

CDR3: CASSFPTDTQYF. As DNA, the CDR3 is TGTGCCAGCAGCTTTCCGACAGATACGCAGTATTTT. This chain connects TRBV7-3 to TRBJ2-3; no clear D. The CDR3 spans 12 residues. Trimming removed 3 bases at V and 3 bases at J, with 4 bases between. Germline V CDR1 and CDR2: SGHTA, FQGTGA. Together with reference TRBV7-3 and TRBJ2-3, the CDR3 gives the full variable domain: GAGVSQTPSNKVTEKGKYVELRCDPISGHTALYWYRQSLGQGPEFLIYFQGTGAADDSGLPNDRFFAVRPEGSVSTLKIQRTERGDSAVYLCASSFPTDTQYFGPGTRLTVL.

The table lists this clone with a few counts. The chain couples TRBV4-1 to TRBJ1-6; TRBD1 matches 9 bases. Germline CDR1 and CDR2: MGHRA and YSYEKL. With V trimmed by 1 base and J by 11 bases, 3 bases remained unmatched. CDR3 length equals 14 residues. The CDR3 reads CASSQGTGEAPLHF. CDR3 nucleotide sequence: TGCGCCAGCAGCCAAGGGACAGGGGAAGCACCCCTCCACTTT.

This chain links TRBV11-2 with TRBJ2-5; the D is unclear. With the DNA end fitting TRBJ2-7 better, the J assignment may be wrong. Germline loops: CDR1 SGHAT, CDR2 FQNNGV. The CDR3 extends over 11 amino acids. The CDR3 nucleotides read TGTGCCAGCAGCTTCTCCTACGAGCAGTACTTC. Amino acid sequence: CASSFSYEQYF.

This clone was observed a few times. The chain uses TRBV5-5 and TRBJ2-7; 11 nucleotides align to TRBD2. The V segment lost 5 bases and the J segment 7 bases; nucleotides outside the gene matches: 2. Germline V gene data show CDR1 as SGHKS and CDR2 as YYEKEE (reference sequence). The CDR3 totals 12 residues. CDR3 DNA: TGTGCCAGCAGGGGACTAGCGGTGGAGCAGTACTTC. This gives the protein CASRGLAVEQYF.

This clone came up a few times. The rearrangement joins TRBV15 to TRBJ2-6; maybe TRBD2 (5 bases). Germline CDR1 LNHNV, CDR2 YYDKDF (reference sequence). The V end was cut by 4 bases, the J end by 2 bases, with 6 bases between. The CDR3 covers 14 residues. In DNA, the CDR3 is TGTGCCACCAGCACGGGGACTGGGGCCAACGTCCTGACTTTC. Its protein product is CATSTGTGANVLTF.

The chain is built from TRBV5-8 and TRBJ1-5; D unresolved. Between the trimmed V and J ends, which lost 4 bases and 1 base, there was a span of 9 bases. The CDR3 sequence is 14 residues long. Germline loops: CDR1 SGHTS, CDR2 YDEGEE. The CDR3 reads CASSLQRSNQPQHF. DNA for the CDR3: TGTGCCAGCAGCCTTCAACGGAGCAATCAGCCCCAGCATTTT. The variable domain in full, with the rest retrieved from reference TRBV5-8 and TRBJ1-5, is EAGVTQSPTHLIKTRGQQATLRCSPISGHTSVYWYQQALGLGLQFLLWYDEGEERNRGNFPPRFSGRQFPNYSSELNVNALELEDSALYLCASSLQRSNQPQHFGDGTRLSIL.

The chain combines TRBV7-9 with TRBJ1-4, with 7 bases aligning to TRBD1. V shed 1 base, J shed 11 bases, and the junction held 4 bases outside the gene matches. This CDR3 region has 13 residues. Per germline, CDR1 SEHNR and CDR2 FQNEAQ (reference sequence). The CDR3 bases are TGTGCCAGCAGCTTAGGAGGGGGCGGGAAACTGTTTTTT. This translates into CASSLGGGGKLFF.

The rearrangement joins TRBV7-9 to TRBJ1-1; maybe TRBD1 (6 bases). Trimming stripped 2 bases from V and 4 bases from J, with 14 bases between. CDR1 and CDR2 from the germline V gene are SEHNR and FQNEAQ (reference sequence). This CDR3 spans 15 amino acids. The CDR3 DNA is TGTGCCAGCAGCTTAAGCCAGGGGAGGGGCACTGAAGCTTTCTTT. This translates into CASSLSQGRGTEAFF.

CDR3 residues: CASGLGTGIEDEQYF. The CDR3 DNA follows: TGTGCTAGTGGTTTGGGGACAGGGATTGAGGACGAGCAGTACTTC. This chain links TRBV12-5 with TRBJ2-7, with 8 bases matching TRBD1. J was trimmed by 5 bases and V by 1 base; bases with no gene match: 7. The CDR3 spans 15 residues. CDR1 LGHNT and CDR2 FRNRAP come from the germline V gene.

The genes are TRBV11-2 and TRBJ2-2; perhaps TRBD1 as D (5 bases). V was cut by 1 base and J by 4 bases, with 16 bases left in between. The CDR3 totals 17 residues. Germline assignment: CDR1 SGHAT and CDR2 FQNNGV. Here the CDR3 DNA reads TGTGCCAGCAGCTTAGCACTCGGAAGGGGCGGCACCGGGGAGCTGTTTTTT. It codes for CASSLALGRGGTGELFF. Using reference TRBV11-2 and TRBJ2-2 for the parts outside the CDR3, the full variable domain is EAGVAQSPRYKIIEKRQSVAFWCNPISGHATLYWYQQILGQGPKLLIQFQNNGVVDDSQLPKDRFSAERLKGVDSTLKIQPAKLEDSAVYLCASSLALGRGGTGELFFGEGSRLTVL.